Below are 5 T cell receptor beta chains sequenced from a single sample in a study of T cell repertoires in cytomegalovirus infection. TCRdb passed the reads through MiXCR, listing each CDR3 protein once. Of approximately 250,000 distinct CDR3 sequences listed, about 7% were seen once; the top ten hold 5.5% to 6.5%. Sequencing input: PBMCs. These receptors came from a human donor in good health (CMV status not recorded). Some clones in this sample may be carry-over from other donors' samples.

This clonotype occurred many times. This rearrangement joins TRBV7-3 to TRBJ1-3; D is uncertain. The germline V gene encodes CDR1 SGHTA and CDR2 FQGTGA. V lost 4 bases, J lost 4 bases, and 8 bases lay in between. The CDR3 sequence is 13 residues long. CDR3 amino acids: CASSSGLGNTIYF. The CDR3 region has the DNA TGTGCCAGCAGCTCCGGGCTCGGAAACACCATATATTTT.

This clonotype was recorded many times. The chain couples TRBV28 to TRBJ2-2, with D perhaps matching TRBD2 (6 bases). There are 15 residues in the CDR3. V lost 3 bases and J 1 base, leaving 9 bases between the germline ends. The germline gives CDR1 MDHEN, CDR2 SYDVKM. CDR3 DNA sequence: TGTGCCAGCAGTTTCGGAGGGCGGAACACCGGGGAGCTGTTTTTT. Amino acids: CASSFGGRNTGELFF. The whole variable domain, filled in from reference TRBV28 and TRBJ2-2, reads DVKVTQSSRYLVKRTGEKVFLECVQDMDHENMFWYRQDPGLGLRLIYFSYDVKMKEKGDIPEGYSVSREKKERFSLILESASTNQTSMYLCASSFGGRNTGELFFGEGSRLTVL.

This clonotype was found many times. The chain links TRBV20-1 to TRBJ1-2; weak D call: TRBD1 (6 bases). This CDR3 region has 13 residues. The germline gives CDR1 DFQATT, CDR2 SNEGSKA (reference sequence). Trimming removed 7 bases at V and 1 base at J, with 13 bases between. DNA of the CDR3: TGCAGTGTCAATGAAGGGGGTAACTATGGCTACACCTTC. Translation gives CSVNEGGNYGYTF.

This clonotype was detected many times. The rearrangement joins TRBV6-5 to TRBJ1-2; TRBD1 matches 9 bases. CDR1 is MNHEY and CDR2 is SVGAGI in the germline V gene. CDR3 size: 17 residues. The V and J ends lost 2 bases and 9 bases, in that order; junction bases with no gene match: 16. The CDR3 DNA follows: TGTGCCAGCAGTTACGGGCCCGGGGGGACAGGGTCTTGGAGCTACACCTTC. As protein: CASSYGPGGTGSWSYTF.

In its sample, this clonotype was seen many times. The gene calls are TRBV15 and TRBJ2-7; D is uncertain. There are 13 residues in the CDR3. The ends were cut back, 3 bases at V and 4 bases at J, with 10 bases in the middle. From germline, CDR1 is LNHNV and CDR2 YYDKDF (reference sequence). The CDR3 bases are TGTGCCACCAGCAGCGAACAGCCGTACGAGCAGTACTTC. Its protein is CATSSEQPYEQYF.